The 8 T cell receptor beta chains presented below share a single source sample, sequenced in a study of blood T cell repertoires in COVID-19. Data came from immunoSEQ multiplex PCR; TCRdb stores just in-frame clones and leaves some out. The sample shows roughly 320,000 clones, 90% to 95% of them seen only once. The specimen sequenced was PBMCs or T cells enriched from blood (not recorded which). The receptor set was obtained from a woman aged 25 to 39 who had been exposed to COVID-19.

V and J are TRBV7-2 and TRBJ2-3; 7 nucleotides line up with TRBD1. Germline trimming cut 1 base from V and 9 bases from J; bases unmatched to any gene: 4. CDR1 SGHTA and CDR2 FQGNSA come from the germline V gene. This CDR3 is 13 amino acids long. The CDR3 nucleotides are TGTGCCAGCAGCTTAGGAGGGGGCCTGACGCAGTATTTT. It codes for CASSLGGGLTQYF.

CDR3 DNA sequence: TGTGCCAGCAGCCCAGGTGGAGGTAACGATTCACCCCTCCACTTT. This translates into CASSPGGGNDSPLHF. The chain couples TRBV3-1 (or the pseudogene TRBV3-2) to TRBJ1-6; D gene uncertain. Germline V gene lookup returns CDR1 LGHDT and CDR2 YNNKEL (reference sequence). The CDR3 length is 15 residues. Trimming pared 4 bases from V and 8 bases from J, leaving 15 bases between.

The rearrangement uses TRBV6-4 and TRBJ1-1; possibly TRBD1 for D (6 bases). CDR1 is MRHNA, CDR2 SNTAGT, per germline. Trimming left V 3 bases short and J 4 bases short, with 9 bases between. This CDR3 contains 13 residues. The CDR3 coding sequence is TGTGCCAGCAGTGAACAGGGTAGCACTGAAGCTTTCTTT. It translates to CASSEQGSTEAFF.

Only a few counts were recorded for this clone. J is TRBJ1-1 and V is TRBV5-6; unclear D gene. Looked up from germline, CDR1 is SGHDT and CDR2 is YYEEEE. The CDR3 is 12 amino acids. V was cut by 3 bases and J by 7 bases, with 10 bases left in between. The CDR3 reads CASSYEAVEAFF. CDR3 DNA sequence: TGTGCCAGCAGCTATGAGGCAGTTGAAGCTTTCTTT. The whole variable domain, filled in from reference TRBV5-6 and TRBJ1-1, reads DAGVTQSPTHLIKTRGQQVTLRCSPKSGHDTVSWYQQALGQGPQFIFQYYEEEERQRGNFPDRFSGHQFPNYSSELNVNALLLGDSALYLCASSYEAVEAFFGQGTRLTVV.

This CDR3 reads CASSYSPGGFPNEQYF. CDR3 sequence (DNA): TGTGCCAGCAGTTACTCACCCGGAGGGTTCCCTAACGAGCAGTACTTC. The chain carries TRBV6-5 and TRBJ2-7; a weak D match, TRBD2 (6 bases). The V gene lost 0 bases and the J gene lost 5 bases, with 17 bases spanning the gap. The CDR3 extends over 16 amino acids. In germline, CDR1 is MNHEY, CDR2 SVGAGI.

This clone has a single count. This CDR3 reads CASTLGTRVIHEQYF. The CDR3 coding sequence is TGTGCCAGCACCCTAGGGACTAGGGTAATACACGAGCAGTACTTC. V usage is TRBV14 and J usage is TRBJ2-7; TRBD2 matches at 8 bases. V was pared by 7 bases and J by 5 bases, with 13 bases of the junction left unmatched. The CDR3 spans 15 residues. CDR1 is SGHDN and CDR2 is FVKESK in the germline V gene. Variable domain in full (rest from reference TRBV14 and TRBJ2-7): EAGVTQFPSHSVIEKGQTVTLRCDPISGHDNLYWYRRVMGKEIKFLLHFVKESKQDESGMPNNRFLAERTGGTYSTLKVQPAELEDSGVYFCASTLGTRVIHEQYFGPGTRLTVT.

The chain recombines TRBV18 with TRBJ2-1; a weak D match, TRBD1 (5 bases). This CDR3 comprises 14 residues. Germline loops: CDR1 KGHSH, CDR2 LQKENI. V was clipped by 5 bases and J by 5 bases, with 13 bases between them. The CDR3, as DNA: TGTGCCAGCTCAGTCCTTACAGGAGACAATGAGCAGTTCTTC. This sequence encodes CASSVLTGDNEQFF.

The V call is TRBV7-6, the J call TRBJ2-5; 8 positions match TRBD2. CDR3 length: 16 residues. CDR1 is SGHVS, CDR2 FNYEAQ, per germline. Germline trimming cut 4 bases from V and 1 base from J; bases unmatched to any gene: 8. The DNA of the CDR3 is TGTGCCAGCAGCTCCCAGCTCGGGGGGGGCCAAGAGACCCAGTACTTC. Translation gives CASSSQLGGGQETQYF.